This T cell receptor (beta chain) is drawn from a study of T cell responses to AZD1222 COVID-19 vaccine. Study-wide findings and caveats: Reportedly, close to half of spike-specific TCRs are directed against unmutated variant regions. The peak T cell response came first, and repertoires were sampled only after it.

Only in-frame clones appear in the TCRdb table, and some are missing; sequencing was by immunoSEQ multiplex PCR. Among over 150,000 clones listed, 85% to 90% were seen once. Germline CDR1 reads SGHVS; CDR2 reads FNYEAQ. This CDR3 has 14 amino acids. Unmatched junction bases numbered 1, after V lost 3 bases and J lost 1 base. Note on this clone: What it binds is unknown.

The gene calls are TRBV7-6 and TRBJ2-3, with TRBD1 matching over 7 bases. Sequenced material: peripheral blood, taken on day 0 of MenACWY control vaccination. The TCR originated in an adult in good health. The CDR3 sequence: CASSFGQGTDTQYF. CDR3 DNA: TGTGCCAGCAGCTTCGGACAGGGCACAGATACGCAGTATTTT.